This T cell receptor (beta chain) was captured in a study of radiotherapy plus CTLA-4 blockade in lung cancer. Profiled with immunoSEQ multiplex PCR; TCRdb holds only in-frame clones, not every one. The sample gives 85,000 to 90,000 clones, roughly 86% of which show up once; over 15% is in the top ten. The study's findings and limits: Interferon-beta and early blood T cell clone dynamics reportedly predicted response best.

Concerning this clone: The antigen remains unidentified.

The specimen comprised peripheral blood, sampled from a patient treated with radiotherapy plus ipilimumab. The origin of this receptor is a human donor with non-small cell lung cancer that progressed on radiotherapy plus ipilimumab.

The CDR3 sequence is CASSRQLAGASDTQYF. CDR3 DNA sequence: TGTGCCAGCTCACGACAACTAGCGGGAGCTTCAGATACGCAGTATTTT. V usage is TRBV18 and J usage is TRBJ2-3; 11 bases line up with TRBD2. Per the germline V gene, CDR1 is KGHSH and CDR2 is LQKENI. The length of the CDR3 is 16 residues. The trim removed 4 bases at V and 4 bases at J, leaving 7 bases unmatched. Looking up the rest from reference TRBV18 and TRBJ2-3 gives the full variable domain: NAGVMQNPRHLVRRRGQEARLRCSPMKGHSHVYWYRQLPEEGLKFMVYLQKENIIDESGMPKERFSAEFPKEGPSILRIQQVVRGDSAAYFCASSRQLAGASDTQYFGPGTRLTVL.